Below, 16 T cell receptor beta chains from the same sample are listed, as sequenced in a study of shared clonotypes between healthy human individuals. The protocol was immunoSEQ multiplex PCR, while the TCRdb copy is restricted to in-frame clones and leaves out a portion. Of roughly 1,500,000 clones listed, approximately 98% are singletons. Sequenced sample: naive CD4+ T cells sorted from blood. Sample subset: CD45RA+ positively selected. The source of these receptors is a man younger than 45 in good health.

The rearrangement joins TRBV5-4 to TRBJ2-2; no definite D call. The CDR3 has 15 residues. Trimming removed 4 bases from V and 2 bases from J, with 12 bases in between. Germline V lookup: CDR1 SGHNT, CDR2 YYREEE (reference sequence). The CDR3 nucleotides read TGTGCCAGCAGCACTGACATGGAAAACACCGGGGAGCTGTTTTTT. Amino acids: CASSTDMENTGELFF.

The chain is built from TRBV11-2 and TRBJ2-3; no firm D call. This CDR3 has 10 residues. The germline CDR1 and CDR2 sequences are SGHAT and FQNNGV. Trimming shortened V by 7 bases and J by 4 bases, and 3 bases separated the two germline ends. CDR3 bases: TGTGCCAGCAAGGCAGATACGCAGTATTTT. Its translation: CASKADTQYF.

V is TRBV27 and J is TRBJ2-1; 7 nucleotides align to TRBD2. V lost 7 bases and J lost 5; bases outside the gene matches: 17. CDR3 length equals 17 residues. Germline lookup yields CDR1 MNHEY and CDR2 SMNVEV (reference sequence). DNA of the CDR3: TGTGCCAGCACCACGGTCCGACTAGCCGGCGATAACAATGAGCAGTTCTTC. Its protein product is CASTTVRLAGDNNEQFF.

The V gene is TRBV11-2, the J gene TRBJ1-2; TRBD1 aligns across 9 bases. Germline loops: CDR1 SGHAT, CDR2 FQNNGV. The CDR3 totals 15 residues. J gave up 5 bases and V 5 bases, and 9 bases lay outside the gene matches. CDR3 region: CASSVPGQGNYGYTF. As DNA, the CDR3 is TGTGCCAGCAGCGTACCGGGACAGGGAAATTATGGCTACACCTTC.

This clone appeared a single time. The chain uses TRBV6-5 and TRBJ1-2; D is undetermined. The germline V and J ends were trimmed by 9 bases and 3 bases, with 14 bases remaining between them. The CDR3 runs to 13 residues. Germline V CDR1 and CDR2: MNHEY, SVGAGI. The CDR3 loop is CASCQVTDYGYTF. CDR3 DNA sequence: TGTGCCAGTTGTCAGGTGACCGACTATGGCTACACCTTC.

The chain employs TRBV28 and TRBJ2-7, with unresolved D. The ends were cut back, 5 bases at V and 3 bases at J, with 11 bases in the middle. CDR3 length equals 13 residues. Germline CDR1 and CDR2: MDHEN and SYDVKM. This CDR3 is CASSIRTSYEQYF. In DNA, the CDR3 is TGTGCCAGCAGTATTAGGACGAGCTACGAGCAGTACTTC.

The chain combines TRBV7-2 with TRBJ2-5; 7 nucleotides align to TRBD2. The J call is in doubt because the DNA end fits TRBJ2-7 better. The CDR3 totals 14 residues. Germline assignment: CDR1 SGHTA and CDR2 FQGNSA. Written as DNA, the CDR3 is TGTGCCAGCAGCTTAGGCGGGAGTAGGAACGAGCAGTACTTC. Protein: CASSLGGSRNEQYF.

The chain links TRBV9 to TRBJ2-7; 16 positions agree with TRBD2. The CDR3 totals 18 residues. V dropped 3 bases and J dropped 6; count of bases not matched to a gene: 12. Per germline, CDR1 SGDLS and CDR2 YYNGEE. CDR3: CASSEGLAGGRRAVEQYF. For the CDR3, the DNA is TGTGCCAGCAGCGAGGGACTAGCGGGAGGGCGCCGGGCCGTCGAGCAGTACTTC.

This clone has just one count. V is TRBV6-6 and J is TRBJ1-1; 8 nucleotides match TRBD1. V was clipped by 7 bases and J by 5 bases; unmatched bases: 9. This CDR3 is 14 amino acids long. From germline, CDR1 is MNHNY and CDR2 SVGAGI (reference sequence). This CDR3 is CASTQRQGATEAFF. The CDR3 DNA is TGTGCCAGCACACAAAGGCAGGGGGCGACTGAAGCTTTCTTT.

This chain uses TRBV30 with TRBJ2-1; D not certain. V lost 2 bases, J lost 5 bases, and 10 bases lay in between. The CDR3 has 13 amino acids. CDR1 is GTSNPN and CDR2 is SVGIG in the germline V gene (reference sequence). This CDR3 is CAWSRIFHNEQFF. The CDR3 coding sequence is TGTGCCTGGAGTAGAATCTTTCACAATGAGCAGTTCTTC.

V usage is TRBV28 and J usage is TRBJ1-1; 7 bases fit TRBD1. Trimming took 3 bases from V and 0 from J; bases not matched to a gene: 4. From germline, CDR1 is MDHEN and CDR2 SYDVKM. The CDR3 has 15 amino acids. The CDR3: CASSLGQSMNTEAFF. The DNA of the CDR3 is TGTGCCAGCAGTTTGGGACAGTCGATGAACACTGAAGCTTTCTTT.

The chain recombines TRBV28 with TRBJ2-7; TRBD2 matches 13 bases. CDR3 length equals 14 residues. Losses at the gene ends were 6 bases for V and 7 bases for J; bases not matched to a gene: 6. Looked up from germline, CDR1 is MDHEN and CDR2 is SYDVKM. The CDR3 protein is CASRLGLAGVEQYF. The CDR3 bases are TGTGCCAGCAGGTTAGGACTAGCGGGAGTTGAGCAGTACTTC.

The gene calls are TRBV5-1 and TRBJ1-2; tentative D call: TRBD1 (5 bases). Germline V gives CDR1 SGHRS, CDR2 YFSETQ. The CDR3 is 17 amino acids. V was cut by 4 bases and J by 2 bases, with 21 bases left in between. This CDR3 reads CASSKTDRGPGNYGYTF. As DNA, the CDR3 is TGCGCCAGCAGCAAGACAGATCGTGGCCCGGGAAACTATGGCTACACCTTC.

This clone was observed once. This chain links TRBV6-1 with TRBJ2-1; D remains unclear. V was trimmed by 2 bases and J by 8 bases, leaving 19 bases between them. The CDR3 totals 16 residues. Germline CDR1 reads MNHNS; CDR2 reads SASEGT. CDR3 in DNA: TGTGCCAGCAGTGAAATGAGGCGCTCCAACTCCGATGAGCAGTTCTTC. This translates into CASSEMRRSNSDEQFF.

The rearrangement links TRBV5-1 to TRBJ2-1, with D tentatively TRBD2 (5 bases). The CDR3 extends over 15 amino acids. CDR1 SGHRS and CDR2 YFSETQ come from the germline V gene. The V end was cut by 0 bases, the J end by 4 bases, with 11 bases between. CDR3: CASSLVVARYNEQFF. The CDR3 DNA is TGCGCCAGCAGCTTGGTAGTAGCGCGATACAATGAGCAGTTCTTC.

The chain joins TRBV30 to TRBJ2-7; D possibly uses TRBD1 or TRBD2 (6 bases each). V lost 0 bases and J lost 5, with 17 bases in between. Germline loops: CDR1 GTSNPN, CDR2 SVGIG (reference sequence). CDR3 size: 15 residues. CDR3 nucleotides: TGTGCCTGGAGTGTACGGGGGCTAGGTCTCCACGAGCAGTACTTC. Protein sequence: CAWSVRGLGLHEQYF.